The sequence of this TCR beta chain was determined in a study of blood T cell repertoires in COVID-19. Study-wide background: COVID-19 samples, acute and convalescent, were from the United States, Italy and Spain.

This clone was observed a handful of times. The method was immunoSEQ multiplex PCR; TCRdb's version includes in-frame clones alone and lacks a portion of them. The sample has 200,000 to 300,000 clones, around three quarters seen once; the top ten hold around 3.4%. This CDR3 spans 15 amino acids. Germline loops: CDR1 WSHSY, CDR2 SAAADI. Germline trimming cut 4 bases from V and 7 bases from J; bases unmatched to any gene: 12. This sequence was found in a woman of 80 years or more with acute or convalescent COVID-19. Sequenced input: peripheral blood. The rearrangement links TRBV10-2 to TRBJ2-5; 7 bases match TRBD1. CDR3 coding DNA: TGCGCCAGCAGTGCCAACAGGGGCGGGCTGGTGACCCAGTACTTC. Residues: CASSANRGGLVTQYF.